One T cell receptor (beta chain) is described in this entry. The method was immunoSEQ multiplex PCR; TCRdb's version includes in-frame clones alone and lacks a portion of them. The table records fewer than 25,000 clones, about 83% of them present only once. The data are from a study of control samples from healthy donors and cancer patients. CDR1 is SGHRS, CDR2 YFSETQ, per germline. CDR3 length equals 14 residues. The V end was cut by 3 bases, the J end by 8 bases, with 15 bases between. This rearrangement joins TRBV5-1 to TRBJ2-1; the D is unclear. Sequences were obtained from PBMCs. The clonotype originates from a man aged 55 to 69 with head and neck cancer. DNA of the CDR3: TGCGCCAGCAGCTCTGAACCGGCAGGCTATGAGCAGTTCTTC. Translated, it gives CASSSEPAGYEQFF.